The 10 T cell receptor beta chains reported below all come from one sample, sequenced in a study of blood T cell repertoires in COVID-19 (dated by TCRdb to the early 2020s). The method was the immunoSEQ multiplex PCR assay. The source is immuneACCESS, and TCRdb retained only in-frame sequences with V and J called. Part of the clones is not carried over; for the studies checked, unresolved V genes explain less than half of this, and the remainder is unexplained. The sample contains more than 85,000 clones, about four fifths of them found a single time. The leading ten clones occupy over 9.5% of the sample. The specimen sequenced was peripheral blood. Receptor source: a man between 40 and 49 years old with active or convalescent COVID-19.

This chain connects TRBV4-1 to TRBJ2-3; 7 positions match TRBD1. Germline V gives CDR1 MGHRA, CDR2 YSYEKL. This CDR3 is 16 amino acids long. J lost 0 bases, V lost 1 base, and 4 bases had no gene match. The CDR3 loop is CASSQGTGASTDTQYF. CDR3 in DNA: TGCGCCAGCAGCCAAGGAACAGGGGCGAGCACAGATACGCAGTATTTT.

The CDR3 is CATSERQGAVGYTF. Here the CDR3 DNA reads TGTGCCACCAGTGAGAGGCAGGGGGCGGTTGGCTACACCTTC. The V call is TRBV24-1, the J call TRBJ1-2; 8 bases are a match to TRBD1. This CDR3 is 14 amino acids long. Germline V gene sequence: CDR1 KGHDR, CDR2 SFDVKD. The V and J ends lost 4 bases and 7 bases, in that order; junction bases with no gene match: 7.

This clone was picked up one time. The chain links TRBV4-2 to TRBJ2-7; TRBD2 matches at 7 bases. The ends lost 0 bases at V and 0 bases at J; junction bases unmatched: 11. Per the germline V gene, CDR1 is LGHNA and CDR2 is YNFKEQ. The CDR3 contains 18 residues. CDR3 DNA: TGTGCCAGCAGCCAAGAGGAGATTCGGCTAGCGGTCTCCTACGAGCAGTACTTC. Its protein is CASSQEEIRLAVSYEQYF.

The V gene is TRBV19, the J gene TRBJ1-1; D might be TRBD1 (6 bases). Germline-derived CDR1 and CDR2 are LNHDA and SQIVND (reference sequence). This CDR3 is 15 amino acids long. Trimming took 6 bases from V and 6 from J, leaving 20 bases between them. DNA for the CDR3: TGTGCCAGTAGAGCCTTTACAGGGTCTTATTCTGAAGCTTTCTTT. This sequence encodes CASRAFTGSYSEAFF.

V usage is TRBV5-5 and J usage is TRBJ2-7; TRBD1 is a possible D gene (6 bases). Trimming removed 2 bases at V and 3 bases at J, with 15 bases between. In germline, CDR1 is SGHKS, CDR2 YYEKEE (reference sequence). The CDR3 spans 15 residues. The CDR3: CASSLGDTLVYEQYF. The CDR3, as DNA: TGTGCCAGCAGCTTAGGGGACACGCTCGTCTACGAGCAGTACTTC.

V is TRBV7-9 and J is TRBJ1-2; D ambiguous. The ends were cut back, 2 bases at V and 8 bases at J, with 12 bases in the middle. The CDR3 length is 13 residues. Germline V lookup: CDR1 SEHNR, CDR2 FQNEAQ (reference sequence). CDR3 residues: CASSLYDLNGYTF. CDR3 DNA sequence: TGTGCCAGCAGCTTATATGACTTAAACGGCTACACCTTC.

Here the CDR3 reads CASRVGGANEQFF. DNA of the CDR3: TGTGCCAGCAGGGTGGGAGGGGCCAATGAGCAGTTCTTC. This rearrangement joins TRBV3-1 (or the pseudogene TRBV3-2) to TRBJ2-1; 7 nucleotides line up with TRBD2. With 6 bases clipped from V and 6 bases from J, the junction kept 5 bases outside the gene matches. This CDR3 has 13 amino acids. From germline, CDR1 is LGHDT and CDR2 YNNKEL (reference sequence).

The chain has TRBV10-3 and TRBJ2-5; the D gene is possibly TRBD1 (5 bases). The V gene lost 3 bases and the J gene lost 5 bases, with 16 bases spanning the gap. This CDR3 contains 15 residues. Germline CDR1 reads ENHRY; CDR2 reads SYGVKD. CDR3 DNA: TGTGCCATCAGTGACGCGGCAGGGATGGGCGAGACCCAGTACTTC. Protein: CAISDAAGMGETQYF.

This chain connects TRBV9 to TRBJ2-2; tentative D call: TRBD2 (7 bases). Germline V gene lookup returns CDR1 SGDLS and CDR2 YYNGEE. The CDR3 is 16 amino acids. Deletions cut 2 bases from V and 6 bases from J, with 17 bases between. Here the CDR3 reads CASSVGGATGAGELFF. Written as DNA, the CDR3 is TGTGCCAGCAGCGTTGGGGGGGCCACCGGGGCCGGGGAGCTGTTTTTT. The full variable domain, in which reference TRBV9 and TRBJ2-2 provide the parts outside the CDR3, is DSGVTQTPKHLITATGQRVTLRCSPRSGDLSVYWYQQSLDQGLQFLIQYYNGEERAKGNILERFSAQQFPDLHSELNLSSLELGDSALYFCASSVGGATGAGELFFGEGSRLTVL.

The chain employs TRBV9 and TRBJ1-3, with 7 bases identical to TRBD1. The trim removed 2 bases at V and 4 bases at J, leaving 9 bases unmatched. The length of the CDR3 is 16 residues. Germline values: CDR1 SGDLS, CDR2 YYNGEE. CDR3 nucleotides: TGTGCCAGCAGCGTGACGACAGGGTGGATAGGAAACACCATATATTTT. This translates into CASSVTTGWIGNTIYF.